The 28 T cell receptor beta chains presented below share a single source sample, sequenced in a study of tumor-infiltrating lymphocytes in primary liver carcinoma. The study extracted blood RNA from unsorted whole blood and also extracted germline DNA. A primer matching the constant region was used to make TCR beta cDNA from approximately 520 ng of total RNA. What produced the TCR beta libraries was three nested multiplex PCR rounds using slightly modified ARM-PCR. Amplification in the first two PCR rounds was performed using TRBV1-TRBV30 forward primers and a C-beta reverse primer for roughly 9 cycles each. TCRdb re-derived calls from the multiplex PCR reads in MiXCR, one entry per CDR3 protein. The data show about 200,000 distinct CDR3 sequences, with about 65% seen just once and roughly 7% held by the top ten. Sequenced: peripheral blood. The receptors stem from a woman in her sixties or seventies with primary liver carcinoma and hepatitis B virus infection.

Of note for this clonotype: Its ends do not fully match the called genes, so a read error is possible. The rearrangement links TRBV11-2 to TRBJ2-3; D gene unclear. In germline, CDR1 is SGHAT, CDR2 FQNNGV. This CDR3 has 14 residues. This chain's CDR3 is CASGLEPRTDTQYF. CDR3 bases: TGTGCCAGCGGCTTAGAGCCAAGGACAGATACGCAGTATTTT.

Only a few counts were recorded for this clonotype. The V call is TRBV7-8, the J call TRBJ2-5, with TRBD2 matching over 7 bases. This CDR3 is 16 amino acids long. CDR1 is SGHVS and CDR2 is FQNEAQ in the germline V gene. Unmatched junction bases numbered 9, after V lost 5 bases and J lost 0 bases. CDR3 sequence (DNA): TGTGCCAGCAGCCCCGCGTCAGGGAGGGACCAAGAGACCCAGTACTTC. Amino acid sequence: CASSPASGRDQETQYF.

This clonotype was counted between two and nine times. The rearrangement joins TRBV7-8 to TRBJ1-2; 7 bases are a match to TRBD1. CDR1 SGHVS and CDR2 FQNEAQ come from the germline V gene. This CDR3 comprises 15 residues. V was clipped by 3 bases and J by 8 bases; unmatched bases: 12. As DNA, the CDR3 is TGTGCCAGCAGCTTTGACCTCGACAGGGTCGGCGGCTACACCTTC. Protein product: CASSFDLDRVGGYTF.

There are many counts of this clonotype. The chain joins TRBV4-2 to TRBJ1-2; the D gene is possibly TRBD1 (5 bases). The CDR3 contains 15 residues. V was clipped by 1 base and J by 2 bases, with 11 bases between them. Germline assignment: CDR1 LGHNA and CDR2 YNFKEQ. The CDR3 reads CASSQGETANYGYTF. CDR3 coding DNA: TGTGCCAGCAGCCAAGGAGAGACAGCCAACTATGGCTACACCTTC.

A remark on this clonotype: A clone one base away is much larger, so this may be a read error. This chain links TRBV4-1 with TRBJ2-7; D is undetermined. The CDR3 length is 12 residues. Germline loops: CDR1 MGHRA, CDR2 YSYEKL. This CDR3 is CANSQDFYEQYF. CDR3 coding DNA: TGCGCCAACAGCCAAGATTTCTACGAGCAGTACTTC.

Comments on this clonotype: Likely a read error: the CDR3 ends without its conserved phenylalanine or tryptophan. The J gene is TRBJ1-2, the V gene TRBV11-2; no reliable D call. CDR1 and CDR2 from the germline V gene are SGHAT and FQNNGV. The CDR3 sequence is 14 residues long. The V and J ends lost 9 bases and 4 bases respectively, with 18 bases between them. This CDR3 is CASSLEGAVYGYTL. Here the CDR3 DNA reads TGTGCCAGTAGCCTAGAAGGCGCAGTCTATGGCTACACCTTA.

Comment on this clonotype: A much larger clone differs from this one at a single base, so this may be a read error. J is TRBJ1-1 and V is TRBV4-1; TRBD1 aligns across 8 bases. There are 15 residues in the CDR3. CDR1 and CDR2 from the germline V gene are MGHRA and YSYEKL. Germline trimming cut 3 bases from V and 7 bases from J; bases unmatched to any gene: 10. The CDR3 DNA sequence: TGCGCCAGCAGCCAGCCAGGGGGCCCCAGCATTGAAGCTTTCTTT. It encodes CASSQPGGPSIEAFF.

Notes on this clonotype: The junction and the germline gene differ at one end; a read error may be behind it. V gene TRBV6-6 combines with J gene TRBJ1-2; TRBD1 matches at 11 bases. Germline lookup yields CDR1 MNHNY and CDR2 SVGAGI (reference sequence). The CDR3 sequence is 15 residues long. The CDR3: CASSGTGGMRYDYTF. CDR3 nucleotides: TGTGCCAGCAGTGGGACAGGGGGTATGCGCTATGACTACACCTTC.

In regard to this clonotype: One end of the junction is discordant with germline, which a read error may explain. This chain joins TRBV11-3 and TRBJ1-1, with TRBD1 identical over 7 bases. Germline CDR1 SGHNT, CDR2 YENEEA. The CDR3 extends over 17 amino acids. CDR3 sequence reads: CTSSLDPQGDLNTEAFF. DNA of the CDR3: TGTACCAGCAGTTTAGATCCCCAGGGGGATCTGAACACTGAAGCTTTCTTT.

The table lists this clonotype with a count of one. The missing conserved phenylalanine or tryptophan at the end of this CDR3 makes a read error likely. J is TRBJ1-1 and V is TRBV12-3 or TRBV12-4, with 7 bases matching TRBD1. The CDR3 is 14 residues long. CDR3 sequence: CARSRGQLNTEAFL. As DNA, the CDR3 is TGTGCCCGCAGTAGGGGACAGCTGAACACTGAAGCTTTCCTT.

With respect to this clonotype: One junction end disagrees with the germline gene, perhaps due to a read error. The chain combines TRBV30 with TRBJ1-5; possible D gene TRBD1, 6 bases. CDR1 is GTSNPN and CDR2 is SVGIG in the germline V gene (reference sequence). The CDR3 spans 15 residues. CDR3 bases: TGTGCCTTCGACACAACAGGGAGTAGCAATCAGTCCCAGCATTTT. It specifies CAFDTTGSSNQSQHF.

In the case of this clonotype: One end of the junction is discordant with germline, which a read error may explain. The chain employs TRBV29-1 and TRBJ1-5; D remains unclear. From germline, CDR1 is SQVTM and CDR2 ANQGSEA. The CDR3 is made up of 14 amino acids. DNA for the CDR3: TGCAGCGTTGCGGCCAGTAATAGCAATCAGCTCCAGCATTTT. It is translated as CSVAASNSNQLQHF.

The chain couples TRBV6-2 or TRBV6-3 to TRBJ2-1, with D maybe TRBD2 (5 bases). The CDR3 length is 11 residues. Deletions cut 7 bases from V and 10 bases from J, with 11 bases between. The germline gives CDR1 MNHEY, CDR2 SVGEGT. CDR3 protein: CASTNGGEQFF. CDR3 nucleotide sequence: TGTGCCAGCACCAATGGAGGAGAGCAGTTCTTC.

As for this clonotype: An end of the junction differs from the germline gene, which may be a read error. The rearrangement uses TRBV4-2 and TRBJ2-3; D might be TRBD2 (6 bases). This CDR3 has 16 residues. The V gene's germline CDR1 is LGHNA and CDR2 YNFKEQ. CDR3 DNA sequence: TGTGCCATCAGCCAAGATGTGCGGGGAAGCACAGATACGCAGTATTTT. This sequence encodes CAISQDVRGSTDTQYF.

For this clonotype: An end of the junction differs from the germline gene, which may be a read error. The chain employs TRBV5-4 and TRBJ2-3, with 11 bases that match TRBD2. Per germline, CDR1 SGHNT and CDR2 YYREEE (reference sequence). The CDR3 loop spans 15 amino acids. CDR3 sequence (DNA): TGTACCAGCAGCTTTAGCGGGAGGGGCACAGATACGCAGTATTTT. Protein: CTSSFSGRGTDTQYF.

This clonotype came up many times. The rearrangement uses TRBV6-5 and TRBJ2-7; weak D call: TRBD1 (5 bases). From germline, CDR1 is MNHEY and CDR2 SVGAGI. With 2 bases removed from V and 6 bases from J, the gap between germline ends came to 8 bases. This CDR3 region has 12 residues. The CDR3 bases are TGTGCCAGCAGTTACAGGGGCGGCGAGCAGTACTTC. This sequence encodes CASSYRGGEQYF.

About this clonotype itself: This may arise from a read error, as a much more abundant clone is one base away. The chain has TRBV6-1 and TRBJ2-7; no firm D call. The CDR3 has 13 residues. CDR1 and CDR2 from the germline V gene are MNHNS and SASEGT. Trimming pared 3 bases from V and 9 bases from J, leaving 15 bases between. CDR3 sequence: CASSELAGTGQYF. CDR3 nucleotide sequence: TGTGCCAGCAGTGAGCTGGCTGGTACCGGGCAGTACTTC.

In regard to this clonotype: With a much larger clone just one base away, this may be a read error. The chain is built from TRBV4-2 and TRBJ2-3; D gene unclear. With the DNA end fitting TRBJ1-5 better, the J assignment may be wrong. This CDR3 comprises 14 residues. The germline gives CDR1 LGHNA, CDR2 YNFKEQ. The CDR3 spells CASSPTSSTDTQHF. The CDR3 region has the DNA TGTGCCAGCAGCCCGACTAGCAGTACAGATACGCAGCATTTT.

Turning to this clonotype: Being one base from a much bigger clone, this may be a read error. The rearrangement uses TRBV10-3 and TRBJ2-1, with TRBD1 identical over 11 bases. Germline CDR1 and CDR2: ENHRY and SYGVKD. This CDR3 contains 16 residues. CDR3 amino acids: CAISESGQGVYNEQSF. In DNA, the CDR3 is TGTGCCATCAGTGAGTCGGGACAGGGGGTCTACAATGAGCAGTCCTTC.

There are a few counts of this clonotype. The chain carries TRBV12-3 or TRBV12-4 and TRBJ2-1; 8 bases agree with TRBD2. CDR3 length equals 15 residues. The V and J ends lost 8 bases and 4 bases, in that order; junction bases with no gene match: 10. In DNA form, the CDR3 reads TGTGCCAGCTGTCCGGCGGGACTAGAGTACAATGAGCAGTTCTTC. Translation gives CASCPAGLEYNEQFF.

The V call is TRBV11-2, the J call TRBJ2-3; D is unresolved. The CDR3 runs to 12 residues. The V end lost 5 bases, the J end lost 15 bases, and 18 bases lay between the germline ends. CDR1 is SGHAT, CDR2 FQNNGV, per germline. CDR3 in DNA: TGTGCCAGCAGCCTCAACTCAGCATTGCAATATTTT. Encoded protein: CASSLNSALQYF.

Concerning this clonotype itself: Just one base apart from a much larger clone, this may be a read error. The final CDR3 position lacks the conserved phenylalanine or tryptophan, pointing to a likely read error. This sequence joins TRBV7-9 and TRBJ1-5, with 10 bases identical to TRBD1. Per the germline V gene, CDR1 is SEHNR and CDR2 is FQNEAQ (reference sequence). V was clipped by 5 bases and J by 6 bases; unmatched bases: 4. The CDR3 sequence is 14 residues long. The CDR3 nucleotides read TGTGCCAGCAGCCGGGACAGGGGCGGTCAGCCCCAGCATCTT. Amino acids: CASSRDRGGQPQHL.

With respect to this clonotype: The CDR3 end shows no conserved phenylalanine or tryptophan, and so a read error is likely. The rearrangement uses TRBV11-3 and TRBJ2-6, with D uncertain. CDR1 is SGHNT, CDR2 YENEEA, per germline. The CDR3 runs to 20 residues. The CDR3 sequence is CASSRQGYGEIGSGVNVLTP. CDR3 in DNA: TGTGCCAGCAGCCGCCAAGGATACGGAGAGATAGGGTCTGGGGTCAACGTCCTGACTCCC.

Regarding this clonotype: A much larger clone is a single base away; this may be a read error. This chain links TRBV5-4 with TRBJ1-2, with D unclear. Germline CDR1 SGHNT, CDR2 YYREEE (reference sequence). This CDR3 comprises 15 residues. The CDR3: CAGSLAPNSPYGYTF. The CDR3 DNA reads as TGTGCCGGCAGCTTGGCTCCGAATTCTCCCTATGGCTACACCTTC.

CDR3 sequence: CASSGRGTAYYGYTF. The CDR3, as DNA: TGTGCCAGCAGCGGAAGAGGGACTGCCTACTATGGCTACACCTTC. The chain joins TRBV7-9 to TRBJ1-2; a weak D match, TRBD1 (5 bases). The germline V gene has CDR1 SEHNR and CDR2 FQNEAQ (reference sequence). Trimming shortened V by 5 bases and J by 3 bases, and 16 bases separated the two germline ends. There are 15 residues in the CDR3.

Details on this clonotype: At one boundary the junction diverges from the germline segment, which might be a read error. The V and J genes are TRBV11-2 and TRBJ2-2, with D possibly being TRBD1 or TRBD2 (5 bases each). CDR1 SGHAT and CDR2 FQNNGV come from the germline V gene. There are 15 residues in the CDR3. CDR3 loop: CASSLQEAGTGELFF. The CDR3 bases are TGCGCCAGCAGCTTACAGGAGGCGGGCACCGGGGAGCTATTTTTT.

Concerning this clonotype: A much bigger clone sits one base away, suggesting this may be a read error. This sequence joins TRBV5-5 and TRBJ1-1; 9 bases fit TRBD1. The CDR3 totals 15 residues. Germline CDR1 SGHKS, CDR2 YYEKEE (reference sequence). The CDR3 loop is CASSPRTGDDTEDFF. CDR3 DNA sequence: TGTGCCAGCAGCCCGCGGACAGGGGACGACACTGAAGATTTCTTT. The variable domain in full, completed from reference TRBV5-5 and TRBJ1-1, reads DAGVTQSPTHLIKTRGQQVTLRCSPISGHKSVSWYQQVLGQGPQFIFQYYEKEERGRGNFPDRFSARQFPNYSSELNVNALLLGDSALYLCASSPRTGDDTEDFFGQGTRLTVV.

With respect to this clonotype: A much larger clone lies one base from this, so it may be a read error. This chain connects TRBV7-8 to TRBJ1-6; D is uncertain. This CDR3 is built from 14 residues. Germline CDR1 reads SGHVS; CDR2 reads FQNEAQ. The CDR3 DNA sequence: TGTGCCAGCGGAGGCATGACCTATAATCCACCCCTCCACTTT. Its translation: CASGGMTYNPPLHF.